The rows below give T cell receptor beta chains drawn from one sample of a study of Ad26.COV2.S vaccination and SARS-CoV-2 variants. Repertoires were generated with immunoSEQ multiplex PCR, while TCRdb's copy carries only in-frame clones and drops some. This sample has around 320,000 clones, with more than 70% found just once. The sequences come from peripheral blood, collected in a trial of Ad26.COV2.S vaccine versus placebo. These receptors all stem from a person aged 18-60 years who received the Ad26.COV2.S COVID-19 vaccine or a placebo. CDR3s include the opening cysteine and the closing phenylalanine or tryptophan. Fields, in order: J gene, D gene, CDR3 length, clone size, V gene, CDR3 protein, CDR3 DNA. The D gene is left open where the match is weak. For some rows the clone size is stated as once, few or many, or as a class when expanded; others skip it.

TRBJ2-5,.,13,.,TRBV30,CAWSSGVRETQYF,TGTGCCTGGAGTTCGGGGGTTCGGGAGACCCAGTACTTC
TRBJ2-7,.,13,.,TRBV27,CASSLEGSYEQYF,TGTGCCAGCAGTTTGGAAGGAAGCTACGAGCAGTACTTC
TRBJ2-7,.,13,.,TRBV6-5,CASRDDGAYEQYF,TGTGCCAGCAGAGATGACGGGGCCTACGAGCAGTACTTC
TRBJ1-4,.,14,.,TRBV10-3,CAISEGQKNEKLFF,TGTGCCATCAGTGAGGGACAGAAAAATGAAAAACTGTTTTTT
TRBJ1-1,TRBD1,15,.,TRBV5-6,CASSWYGTGAAEAFF,TGTGCCAGCAGCTGGTACGGGACAGGGGCCGCTGAAGCTTTCTTT
TRBJ2-3,.,17,.,TRBV6-2/TRBV6-3,CASSYYPPGSSTDTQYF,TGTGCCAGCAGTTACTACCCCCCCGGGTCTAGCACAGATACGCAGTATTTT
TRBJ1-5,.,15,.,TRBV2,CASGGDGYSNQPQHF,TGTGCCAGCGGTGGGGACGGCTATAGCAATCAGCCCCAGCATTTT
TRBJ2-1,.,14,.,TRBV5-1,CASSLLIGGNEQFF,TGCGCCAGCAGCTTGCTCATAGGGGGGAATGAGCAGTTCTTC
TRBJ1-2,.,14,.,TRBV4-1,CASSQDQGPYGYTF,TGCGCCAGCAGCCAAGATCAAGGGCCCTATGGCTACACCTTC
TRBJ2-1,.,13,.,TRBV19,CASSQQGGNEQFF,TGTGCCAGTAGCCAGCAGGGGGGCAATGAGCAGTTCTTC
TRBJ1-1,TRBD1,15,.,TRBV11-2,CASSPYRGPNTEAFF,TGTGCCAGCAGCCCGTACAGGGGGCCGAACACTGAAGCTTTCTTT
TRBJ2-2,.,15,.,TRBV2,CASSEYWTRSGELFF,TGTGCCAGCAGTGAATATTGGACAAGGTCCGGGGAGCTGTTTTTT
TRBJ2-1,.,10,.,TRBV12-3/TRBV12-4,CASSLHEQFF,TGTGCCAGCAGTTTACATGAGCAGTTCTTC
TRBJ1-1,.,12,once,TRBV10-2,CATKGVNTEAFF,TGCGCCACCAAGGGTGTTAACACTGAAGCTTTCTTT
TRBJ2-7,.,13,.,TRBV4-1,CASSLLMGSEQYF,TGCGCCAGCAGCCTTCTAATGGGCTCCGAGCAGTACTTC
TRBJ2-1,TRBD1,15,.,TRBV18,CASSLRDRFYNEQFF,TGTGCCAGCTCACTTAGGGACAGATTCTACAATGAGCAGTTCTTC
TRBJ2-3,TRBD1,17,.,TRBV18,CASSLDAYRGPTDTQYF,TGTGCCAGCTCACTTGACGCGTACAGGGGGCCCACAGATACGCAGTATTTT
TRBJ1-5,.,13,.,TRBV14,CASSQFQGQPQHF,TGTGCCAGCAGCCAATTTCAGGGCCAGCCCCAGCATTTT
TRBJ2-1,.,15,.,TRBV10-1,CASSRDLSSYNEQFF,TGCGCCAGCAGCAGGGACCTGAGCTCCTACAATGAGCAGTTCTTC
TRBJ2-3,.,14,.,TRBV5-1,CASSPGQLEGTQYF,TGCGCCAGCAGCCCAGGACAGCTTGAAGGTACGCAGTATTTT
TRBJ2-5,.,14,.,TRBV5-4,CASSLEANQETQYF,TGTGCCAGCAGCCTGGAGGCAAACCAAGAGACCCAGTACTTC
TRBJ1-2,.,14,.,TRBV9,CASSVASAAVGYTF,TGTGCCAGCAGCGTAGCGTCGGCCGCAGTTGGCTACACCTTC
TRBJ2-1,.,12,once,TRBV4-3,CASSQDQGEQFF,TGCGCCAGCAGCCAAGATCAGGGGGAGCAGTTCTTC
TRBJ2-2,TRBD2,14,.,TRBV30,CAWSVAGGTGELFF,TGTGCCTGGAGTGTAGCGGGGGGCACCGGGGAGCTGTTTTTT
TRBJ2-3,.,10,.,TRBV29-1,CSVGGATQYF,TGCAGCGTTGGAGGGGCTACGCAGTATTTT
TRBJ2-7,TRBD1,15,.,TRBV5-1,CASSFLGQEANEQYF,TGCGCCAGCAGCTTTTTGGGACAGGAGGCCAACGAGCAGTACTTC
TRBJ1-2,.,11,few,TRBV20-1,CSAREIGGYTF,TGCAGTGCTAGAGAGATTGGGGGCTACACCTTC
TRBJ1-5,.,15,few,TRBV4-1,CASSQGTNSNQPQHF,TGCGCCAGCAGCCAAGGGACAAATAGCAATCAGCCCCAGCATTTT
TRBJ1-4,TRBD1,16,.,TRBV5-6,CASSLVSAGGNEKLFF,TGTGCCAGCAGCTTGGTGTCGGCAGGGGGGAATGAAAAACTGTTTTTT
TRBJ1-2,.,14,.,TRBV5-1,CASSSDTGPYGYTF,TGCGCCAGCAGCTCTGATACCGGCCCCTATGGCTACACCTTC
TRBJ1-1,.,12,.,TRBV12-3/TRBV12-4,CASSFGYTEAFF,TGTGCCAGCAGTTTTGGGTACACTGAAGCTTTCTTT
TRBJ1-2,TRBD1,15,.,TRBV6-1,CASSEGTGGRGGYTF,TGTGCCAGCAGTGAAGGGACAGGGGGCAGAGGTGGCTACACCTTC